This TCR beta chain was observed in a study of blood T cell repertoires in COVID-19 (dated by TCRdb to the early 2020s). Study-level background: The collaborator samples originated in the United States, Italy and Spain and spanned the acute and convalescent phases of COVID-19. The material from the prospective study consisted of cDNA or gDNA derived from T cells, B-cell-depleted T cells, or PBMCs. The dataset comprised deeply sampled blood TCRbeta repertoires from subjects exposed to, actively infected with, or recovered from COVID-19. The repertoires were released in a freely available public database intended as a resource for research on the immune response to SARS-CoV-2. The samples were drawn from two sources: the first 160 participants of the ongoing ImmuneRACE study, and 1,254 subjects contributed by 6 global collaborators. Sample metadata almost always included a de-identified subject ID, COVID-19 status, age in years and sex. Where available, HLA class I and class II types were taken from metadata supplied by the sample provider and were not determined by assay-based typing.

In the germline V gene (reference sequence), CDR1 corresponds to GTSNPN and CDR2 to SVGIG. The cysteine opens and the phenylalanine closes a CDR3 of 14 amino acids. Just CDR3 DNA is preserved here, 42 bases in frame from base 1. V drops 2 bases and J drops 7 bases, leaving 12 bases in between. General conclusions and limits of the study: The quantity of clinical and demographic metadata differed by source and by participant and was supplied without curation.

A word on this clone: The specificity of this receptor is unknown. No base quality values were provided; no much bigger clone lies one nucleotide off.

The immunoSEQ Assay, a bias-controlled multiplex PCR, was used to amplify TCRbeta CDR3 regions from genomic DNA. As for the authors' bioinformatics: The number of nucleated cells in each sample was estimated from the amplification of reference gene primers within the assay. Sequence reads were collapsed and filtered to measure the absolute abundance of every unique TCRbeta CDR3 rearrangement. For each sample, productive Simpson clonality was calculated by taking the square root of Simpson's diversity index across productive rearrangements. TCRdb provides this immuneACCESS table in a form limited to in-frame rearrangements. Some clones are lacking; in checked studies, under half of them reflect an unresolved V gene, and why the rest are absent is not known. V, J and clone size were drawn from that table, and D and trimming were deduced from the DNA. Here the sample has 50,000 or so clones; around 84% occur a single time. Of the sample, less than 15% is held by the ten largest clones.

Each collaborating institution followed its own protocols to collect whole blood in K2EDTA tubes. For TCRbeta analysis, collaborator samples were shipped as frozen whole blood, as isolated PBMCs, or as DNA extracted from either sample type. The TCR sequence derives from a man in his 70s with acute or convalescent COVID-19. The rearrangement combines TRBV30 with TRBJ1-6; a weak D assignment points to TRBD1 (6 bases agree). Sequenced material: peripheral blood. The CDR3 region: CAWSTGTINSPLHF. The sequenced DNA: TGTGCCTGGAGTACAGGGACTATCAATTCACCCCTCCACTTT. Outside the CDR3, residues come from the reference TRBV30 and TRBJ1-6 proteins, so the full variable domain is: SQTIHQWPATLVQPVGSPLSLECTVEGTSNPNLYWYRQAAGRGLQLLFYSVGIGQISSEVPQNLSASRPQDRQFILSSKKLLLSDSGFYLCAWSTGTINSPLHFGNGTRLTVT.